This T cell receptor beta chain was recorded in a study of blood T cell repertoires in COVID-19. The CDR3 sequence is 15 residues long. The V gene's germline CDR1 is MNHNY and CDR2 SVGAGI (reference sequence). V lost 6 bases to trimming and J lost 4 bases; unmatched junction nucleotides: 9. Authors' analysis steps: Estimated nucleated cell counts came from reference gene primer amplification. Sequencing used immunoSEQ multiplex PCR; TCRdb keeps in-frame clones, though not all of them. The V and J calls and clone size are taken from that table; D and trimming were inferred from the DNA. Seen here are under 200,000 clones, about 85% observed once, and the top ten hold roughly 8%.

Input material: peripheral blood. The genes are TRBV6-6 and TRBJ1-3, with TRBD1 matching 7 bases. This clonotype originated in a woman aged 60-70 years with COVID-19, enrolled during active disease. In DNA, the CDR3 is TGTGCCAGCAGCCTCCCCCCGGGACAGGGAAACACCATATATTTT. This sequence encodes CASSLPPGQGNTIYF.